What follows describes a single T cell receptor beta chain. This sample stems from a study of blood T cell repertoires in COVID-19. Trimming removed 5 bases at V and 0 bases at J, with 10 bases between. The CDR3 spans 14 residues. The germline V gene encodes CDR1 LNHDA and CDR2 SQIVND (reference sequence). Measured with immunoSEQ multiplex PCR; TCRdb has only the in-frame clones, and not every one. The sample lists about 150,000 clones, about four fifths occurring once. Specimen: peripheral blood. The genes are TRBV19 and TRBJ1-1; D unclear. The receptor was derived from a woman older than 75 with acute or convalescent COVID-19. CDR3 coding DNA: TGTGCCAGTAGTGATCGGGGAATGAACACTGAAGCTTTCTTT. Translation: CASSDRGMNTEAFF.